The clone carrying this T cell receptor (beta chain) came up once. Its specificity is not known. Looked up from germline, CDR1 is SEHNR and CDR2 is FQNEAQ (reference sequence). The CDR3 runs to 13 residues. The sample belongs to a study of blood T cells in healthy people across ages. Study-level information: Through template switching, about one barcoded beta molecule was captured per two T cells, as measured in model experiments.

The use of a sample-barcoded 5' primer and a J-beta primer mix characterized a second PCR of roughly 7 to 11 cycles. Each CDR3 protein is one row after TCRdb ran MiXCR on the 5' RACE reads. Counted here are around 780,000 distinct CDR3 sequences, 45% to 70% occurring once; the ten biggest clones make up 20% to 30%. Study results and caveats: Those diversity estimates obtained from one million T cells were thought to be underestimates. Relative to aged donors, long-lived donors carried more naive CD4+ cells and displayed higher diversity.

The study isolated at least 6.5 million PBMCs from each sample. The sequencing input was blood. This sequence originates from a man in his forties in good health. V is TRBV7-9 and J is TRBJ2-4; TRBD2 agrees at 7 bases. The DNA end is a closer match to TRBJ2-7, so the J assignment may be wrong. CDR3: CASSGTTAYEQYF. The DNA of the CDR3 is TGTGCCAGCAGCGGGACTACCGCCTACGAGCAGTACTTC.